A selection of T cell receptor beta chains follows, all from one sample in a study of shared clonotypes between healthy human individuals. TCRdb's copy holds only in-frame clones and misses some; the assay was immunoSEQ multiplex PCR. The sample comprises a few hundred thousand clones, 95% to 98% of which are singletons, and about 0.06% rests with the top ten. Material for sequencing was naive CD4+ T cells sorted from blood. All receptors come from a woman aged 25 to 45 in good health. Both conserved end residues are part of each CDR3. The D gene is left open where the match is weak. Clone size, where shown, is once, few, many, or a class for clones that have expanded.

d_call,v_call,clone_size,j_call,cdr3_aa,cdr3_nt
.,TRBV6-6,.,TRBJ1-1,CASRAQGETEAFF,TGTGCCAGCAGGGCACAGGGAGAAACTGAAGCTTTCTTT
TRBD2,TRBV19,.,TRBJ2-1,CASSLMTSGTYNEQFF,TGTGCCAGTAGTTTAATGACTAGCGGAACTTACAATGAGCAGTTCTTC
.,TRBV5-1,few,TRBJ2-2,CASCPGSPTGELFF,TGCGCCAGCTGCCCCGGGTCCCCCACCGGGGAGCTGTTTTTT
.,TRBV6-6,.,TRBJ2-4,CASSYAGTDFKNIQYF,TGTGCCAGCAGTTACGCCGGGACGGACTTTAAAAACATTCAGTACTTC
.,TRBV2,.,TRBJ1-5,CASSGTDSNQPQHF,TGTGCCAGCAGTGGGACGGATAGCAATCAGCCCCAGCATTTT
.,TRBV21-1,once,TRBJ2-3,CASSALSGATTDTQYF,TGTGCCAGCAGCGCCCTTAGCGGGGCCACCACAGATACGCAGTATTTT
TRBD1,TRBV6-5,.,TRBJ1-6,CASSYGQGGSPLHF,TGTGCCAGCAGTTACGGACAGGGCGGTTCACCCCTCCACTTT
.,TRBV19,.,TRBJ2-2,CASSIRQITGELFF,TGTGCCAGTAGTATAAGACAGATTACCGGGGAGCTGTTTTTT
.,TRBV5-5,.,TRBJ2-7,CASSRNGGYEQYF,TGTGCCAGCAGCCGCAATGGGGGTTACGAGCAGTACTTC
.,TRBV15,once,TRBJ1-2,CATSRASGQANRF,TGTGCCACCAGCAGGGCGTCCGGACAAGCCAACCGTTTC
.,TRBV5-1,.,TRBJ2-7,CASSLAGGVSSYEQYF,TGCGCCAGCAGCTTGGCGGGCGGAGTAAGCTCCTACGAGCAGTACTTC
.,TRBV20-1,.,TRBJ2-3,CSALAGDTQYF,TGCAGTGCTTTGGCGGGAGATACGCAGTATTTT
.,TRBV6-5,.,TRBJ1-1,CASSPQTGINTEAFF,TGTGCCAGCAGTCCGCAAACAGGGATAAACACTGAAGCTTTCTTT
.,TRBV5-5,.,TRBJ2-7,CASSTLAVKALEQYF,TGTGCCAGCAGCACCCTGGCGGTTAAGGCGCTCGAGCAGTACTTC
.,TRBV5-4,.,TRBJ1-4,CASSRDGGRTNEKLFF,TGTGCCAGCAGCCGAGACGGTGGGAGGACTAATGAAAAACTGTTTTTT
.,TRBV5-1,.,TRBJ2-1,CASSPDPGAHNEQFF,TGCGCCAGCAGCCCGGACCCGGGGGCGCATAATGAGCAGTTCTTC
.,TRBV10-3,.,TRBJ1-4,CAISERQDNEKLFF,TGTGCCATCAGTGAGCGGCAGGATAATGAAAAACTGTTTTTT
TRBD1,TRBV29-1,.,TRBJ1-1,CSAGMGQGLMNTEAFF,TGCAGCGCCGGAATGGGACAGGGACTCATGAACACTGAAGCTTTCTTT
.,TRBV2,.,TRBJ1-2,CASSPGPRANYGYTF,TGTGCCAGCAGCCCGGGACCGAGAGCTAACTATGGCTACACCTTC
.,TRBV30,.,TRBJ2-6,CAWERIGSSGANVLTF,TGTGCCTGGGAGAGGATCGGAAGCTCTGGGGCCAACGTCCTGACTTTC
TRBD2,TRBV10-1,.,TRBJ2-2,CASEGAGTGELFF,TGCGCCAGCGAGGGAGCGGGGACCGGGGAGCTGTTTTTT
.,TRBV5-1,.,TRBJ2-7,CASSLEAGPYEQYF,TGCGCCAGCAGCTTGGAGGCGGGCCCCTACGAGCAGTACTTC
.,TRBV28,.,TRBJ2-3,CASSFQIMGNTDTQYF,TGTGCCAGCAGTTTCCAGATCATGGGAAATACAGATACGCAGTATTTT
.,TRBV5-8,.,TRBJ2-5,CASSDGQKETQYF,TGTGCCAGCAGCGACGGACAAAAAGAGACCCAGTACTTC
TRBD2,TRBV5-5,.,TRBJ2-1,CASSSSLSTSGTSSYNEQFF,TGTGCCAGCAGCTCCAGCTTAAGTACTAGCGGGACTAGCTCCTACAATGAGCAGTTCTTC
.,TRBV7-9,.,TRBJ2-5,CASSFASTGVQYF,TGTGCCAGCAGCTTTGCGTCCACGGGGGTGCAGTACTTC
.,TRBV2,.,TRBJ1-2,CASSEDRRGGYTF,TGTGCCAGCAGTGAAGACCGCCGGGGTGGCTACACCTTC
.,TRBV7-9,.,TRBJ2-2,CAGQGPTRTGELFF,TGTGCCGGCCAGGGACCCACCCGCACCGGGGAGCTGTTTTTT
TRBD2,TRBV5-1,once,TRBJ2-1,CASSPGTSGHEQFF,TGCGCCAGCAGCCCCGGGACTAGCGGCCATGAGCAGTTCTTC
.,TRBV5-1,.,TRBJ2-6,CASSLTGTGLRPASGANVLTF,TGCGCCAGCAGCTTGACCGGGACTGGACTCCGCCCGGCCTCTGGGGCCAACGTCCTGACTTTC
.,TRBV2,.,TRBJ2-5,CASSDQGETQYF,TGTGCCAGCAGTGACCAGGGGGAGACCCAGTACTTC
TRBD1,TRBV27,.,TRBJ1-1,CASSGQGGTEAFF,TGTGCCAGCAGTGGACAGGGAGGCACTGAAGCTTTCTTT
.,TRBV7-9,.,TRBJ2-3,CASSLDPGVGDTQYF,TGTGCCAGCAGCTTAGATCCGGGAGTGGGGGATACGCAGTATTTT
TRBD1,TRBV29-1,.,TRBJ1-2,CSVERGQAYGYTF,TGCAGCGTTGAGCGGGGACAGGCCTATGGCTACACCTTC
TRBD1,TRBV19,.,TRBJ1-2,CASSDRGQTSNYGYTF,TGTGCCAGTAGTGACCGGGGACAGACGTCTAACTATGGCTACACCTTC
.,TRBV4-2,once,TRBJ2-7,CASSPGLSYEQYF,TGTGCCAGCAGCCCAGGTCTCTCCTACGAGCAGTACTTC